This T cell receptor (beta chain) was recorded in a study of T cell repertoires in cytomegalovirus infection. Background on the study: Selection of CMV epitopes for the study included recently identified HLA-C-restricted and well-studied HLA-B-restricted ones. General study points: Summed frequency of shared TCR beta families picked out CMV carriers who also had the relevant HLA.

TCRdb reprocessed the reads with MiXCR, giving one entry per CDR3 protein. The table shows around 900,000 distinct CDR3 sequences, with approximately 31% occurring only once. The germline V gene encodes CDR1 SNHLY and CDR2 FYNNEI. CDR3 length: 14 residues. Trimming removed 11 bases at V and 0 bases at J, with 14 bases between. As for this clonotype: Its antigen is unknown.

The chain joins TRBV2 to TRBJ2-1; no clear D. This clonotype originated in a human donor in good health (CMV status not recorded). Some clones in this sample may be carry-over from other donors' samples. Sequences were derived from cultured CD8+ T cells from PBMCs, sampled from culture after CMV antigen stimulation. DNA for the CDR3: TGTGCCGCTACGACTGCCAGCTCCTACAATGAGCAGTTCTTC. It is translated as CAATTASSYNEQFF.